Listed below are T cell receptor beta chains from one sample, sequenced in a study of T cells in Graves' hyperthyroidism and ophthalmopathy. From the multiplex PCR reads, TCRdb called clonotypes with MiXCR, one entry per CDR3 protein. The table shows about 290,000 distinct CDR3 sequences, with more than 15% occurring only once. Input material: blood. The receptors originated from a woman aged 60 to 75 with Graves' ophthalmopathy. The conserved cysteine and the conserved F or W are not part of the CDR3 here.

TRBJ1-2 | TRBV28 | ASIGGQGADGYT
TRBJ1-2 | TRBV27 | ASSLWQLAAGYT
TRBJ1-1 | TRBV27 | ASSFTPNTEAF
TRBJ1-6 | TRBV19 | ASIGDTTNSPLH
TRBJ1-2 | TRBV2 | ASSAWDRAYGYT
TRBJ2-5 | TRBV11-2 | ASSLDRGPEKTQY
TRBJ1-1 | TRBV5-1 | ASSLEDSVEAF
TRBJ2-5 | TRBV12-3/TRBV12-4 | ASSFDRAAETQY
TRBJ1-6 | TRBV10-3 | AISEGRTNSPLH
TRBJ2-7 | TRBV6-2/TRBV6-3 | ASSHFPGQAPYEQY
TRBJ1-1 | TRBV5-1 | ASSLGDRKTEAF
TRBJ1-5 | TRBV20-1 | SASGGLGNQPQH